This T cell receptor (beta chain) comes out of a study of blood T cell repertoires in COVID-19. Across the whole study: Acute and convalescent COVID-19 specimens originated in the United States, Italy and Spain. PBMCs, B-cell-depleted T cells, or T cells were the source of the cDNA or gDNA that made up the material.

The authors' processing: Cell counts per sample came from amplifying reference gene primers. Data came from immunoSEQ multiplex PCR; TCRdb stores just in-frame clones and leaves some out. V and J calls and clone size are those listed in that table; D and trimming were worked out from the DNA. In the table there are about 380,000 clones, roughly 85% of which are singletons. This TCR was sampled from a woman aged 18-35 years with acute or convalescent COVID-19. The sequenced sample was peripheral blood.

CDR3 region: CASSQSQGLETQYF. The CDR3 coding sequence is TGTGCCAGCTCACAATCCCAGGGGCTGGAGACCCAGTACTTC. This sequence joins TRBV18 and TRBJ2-5; TRBD1 is a possible D gene (6 bases). The CDR3 is 14 amino acids. Trimming removed 4 bases at V and 5 bases at J, with 14 bases between. Germline V gene lookup returns CDR1 KGHSH and CDR2 LQKENI. Using reference TRBV18 and TRBJ2-5 for the parts outside the CDR3, the full variable domain is NAGVMQNPRHLVRRRGQEARLRCSPMKGHSHVYWYRQLPEEGLKFMVYLQKENIIDESGMPKERFSAEFPKEGPSILRIQQVVRGDSAAYFCASSQSQGLETQYFGPGTRLLVL.